Following are 9 T cell receptor beta chains from one sample sequenced in a study of PD-L1 blockade in urothelial cancer. Using immunoSEQ multiplex PCR, the repertoire was profiled, and TCRdb retains in-frame clones only, with some absent. The sample lists some 28,000 clones, 75% to 90% occurring once. Sequencing used PBMCs, obtained around atezolizumab (anti-PD-L1) treatment. These receptor sequences come from a man aged 50 or older with urothelial cancer.

The chain combines TRBV28 with TRBJ1-5; D remains ambiguous. V lost 2 bases, J lost 3 bases, and 8 bases lay in between. The CDR3 loop spans 14 amino acids. Germline CDR1 and CDR2: MDHEN and SYDVKM. For the CDR3, the DNA is TGTGCCAGCAGTTTAGGCGGCACCAATCAGCCCCAGCATTTT. Translated, it gives CASSLGGTNQPQHF.

The chain joins TRBV2 to TRBJ1-5, with D hard to call. Trimming removed 5 bases from V and 0 bases from J, with 8 bases in between. The CDR3 has 14 residues. Germline V gives CDR1 SNHLY, CDR2 FYNNEI. CDR3 coding DNA: TGTGCCAGCAGTCCGGGAAATAGCAATCAGCCCCAGCATTTT. Protein product: CASSPGNSNQPQHF.

For the CDR3, the DNA is TGCGCCAGCAGCCCAGGCGGGTTGGCGGGGTATGGCTACACCTTC. Protein sequence: CASSPGGLAGYGYTF. The V call is TRBV5-1, the J call TRBJ1-2; no firm D call. Germline assignment: CDR1 SGHRS and CDR2 YFSETQ. The germline V and J ends were trimmed by 4 bases and 5 bases, with 18 bases remaining between them. This CDR3 is built from 15 residues.

The chain recombines TRBV5-1 with TRBJ1-2; 12 bases line up with TRBD1. This CDR3 spans 15 amino acids. Germline CDR1 SGHRS, CDR2 YFSETQ. The V and J ends lost 4 bases and 7 bases, in that order; junction bases with no gene match: 8. For the CDR3, the DNA is TGCGCCAGCAGCGGGACAGGGGGCCAGGTCGGTGGCTACACCTTC. It is translated as CASSGTGGQVGGYTF.

The J gene is TRBJ1-2, the V gene TRBV5-4; D gene ambiguous. This CDR3 has 12 residues. CDR1 SGHNT and CDR2 YYREEE come from the germline V gene (reference sequence). Deletions cut 0 bases from V and 7 bases from J, with 7 bases between. The CDR3 protein is CASSLDSFGYTF. The CDR3 nucleotides are TGTGCCAGCAGCTTGGACAGCTTTGGCTACACCTTC.

The V and J genes are TRBV23-1 and TRBJ2-5; 8 positions agree with TRBD1. TRBV23-1 is treated as an ORF (open reading frame) with a function not yet certain. Trimming at V came to 4 bases and at J to 0 bases, leaving 16 bases not matched to a gene. The CDR3 is made up of 19 amino acids. CDR3 in amino acids: CASSLGQGPSDWYQETQYF. The CDR3 DNA sequence: TGCGCCAGCAGTCTAGGACAGGGTCCCTCGGATTGGTACCAAGAGACCCAGTACTTC.

The V call is TRBV5-1, the J call TRBJ1-6; 8 bases are a match to TRBD1. CDR1 is SGHRS, CDR2 YFSETQ, per germline. The CDR3 contains 13 residues. Trimming at V came to 9 bases and at J to 13 bases, leaving 12 bases not matched to a gene. The DNA for the CDR3 is TGCGCCACTGGTATAACAGGGGGAAGTCCCCTCCACTTT. Its translation: CATGITGGSPLHF.

CDR3 residues: CASSLPVAAAEQFF. CDR3 nucleotide sequence: TGTGCCAGCAGCTTACCGGTGGCAGCGGCTGAGCAGTTCTTC. J is TRBJ2-1 and V is TRBV7-6, with D perhaps matching TRBD2 (5 bases). Trimming cost V 2 bases and J 9 bases, with 14 bases left between them. This CDR3 is 14 amino acids long. CDR1 and CDR2 (germline): SGHVS, FNYEAQ.

The V call is TRBV5-1, the J call TRBJ1-4; D perhaps matches TRBD1 (5 bases). Trimming removed 7 bases from V and 3 bases from J, with 13 bases in between. Per the germline V gene, CDR1 is SGHRS and CDR2 is YFSETQ. This CDR3 is 14 amino acids long. The CDR3 region has the DNA TGCGCCAGCGGATTCTCAGGGTCTAATGAAAAACTGTTTTTT. This encodes CASGFSGSNEKLFF.